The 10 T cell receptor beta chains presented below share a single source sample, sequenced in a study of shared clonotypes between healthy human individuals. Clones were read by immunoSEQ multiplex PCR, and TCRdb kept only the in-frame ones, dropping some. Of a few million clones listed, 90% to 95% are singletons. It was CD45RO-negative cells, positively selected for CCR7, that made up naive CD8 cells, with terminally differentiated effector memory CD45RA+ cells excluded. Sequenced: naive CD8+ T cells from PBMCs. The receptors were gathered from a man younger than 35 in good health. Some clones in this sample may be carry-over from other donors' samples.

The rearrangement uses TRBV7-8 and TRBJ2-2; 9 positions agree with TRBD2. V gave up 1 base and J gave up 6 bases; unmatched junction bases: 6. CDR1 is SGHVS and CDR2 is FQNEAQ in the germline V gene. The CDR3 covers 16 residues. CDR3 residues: CASSLVGLAMAGELFF. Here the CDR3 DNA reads TGTGCCAGCAGCTTAGTGGGACTAGCTATGGCCGGGGAGCTGTTTTTT.

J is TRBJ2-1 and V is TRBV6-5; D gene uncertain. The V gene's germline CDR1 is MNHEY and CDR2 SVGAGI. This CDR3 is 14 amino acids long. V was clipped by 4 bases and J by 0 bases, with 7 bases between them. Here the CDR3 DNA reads TGTGCCAGCAGTTCATCTTTCTCCTACAATGAGCAGTTCTTC. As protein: CASSSSFSYNEQFF.

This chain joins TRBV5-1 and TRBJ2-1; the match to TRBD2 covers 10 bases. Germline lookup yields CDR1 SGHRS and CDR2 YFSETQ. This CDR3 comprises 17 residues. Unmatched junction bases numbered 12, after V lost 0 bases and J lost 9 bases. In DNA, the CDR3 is TGCGCCAGCAGCTTGGCGGAAGCGGGAGGGCCGCTGGGTGAGCAGTTCTTC. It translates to CASSLAEAGGPLGEQFF.

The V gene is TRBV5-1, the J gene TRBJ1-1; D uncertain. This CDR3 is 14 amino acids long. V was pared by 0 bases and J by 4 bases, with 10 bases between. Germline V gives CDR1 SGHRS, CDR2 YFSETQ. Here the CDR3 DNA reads TGCGCCAGCAGCTTGGTGGGTACGGGCACTGAAGCTTTCTTT. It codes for CASSLVGTGTEAFF.

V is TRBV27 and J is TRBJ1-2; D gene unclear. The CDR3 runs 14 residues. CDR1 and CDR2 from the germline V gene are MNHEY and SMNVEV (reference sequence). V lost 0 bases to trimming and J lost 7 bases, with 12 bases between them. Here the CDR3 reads CASSLSGGLPGYTF. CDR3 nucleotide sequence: TGTGCCAGCAGTTTATCGGGAGGGTTACCTGGCTACACCTTC.

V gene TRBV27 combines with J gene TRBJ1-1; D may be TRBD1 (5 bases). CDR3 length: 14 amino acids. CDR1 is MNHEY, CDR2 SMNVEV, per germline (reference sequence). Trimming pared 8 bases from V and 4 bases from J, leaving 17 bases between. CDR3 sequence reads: CASRHGAGGTEAFF. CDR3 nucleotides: TGTGCCAGCCGCCACGGGGCGGGGGGCACTGAAGCTTTCTTT.

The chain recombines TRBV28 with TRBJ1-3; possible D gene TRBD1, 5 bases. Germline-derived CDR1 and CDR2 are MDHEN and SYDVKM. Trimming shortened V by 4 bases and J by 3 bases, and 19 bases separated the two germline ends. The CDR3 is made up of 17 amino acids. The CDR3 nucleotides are TGTGCCAGCAGTTATGAAGGCGCGGACAACTATGGAAACACCATATATTTT. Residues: CASSYEGADNYGNTIYF.

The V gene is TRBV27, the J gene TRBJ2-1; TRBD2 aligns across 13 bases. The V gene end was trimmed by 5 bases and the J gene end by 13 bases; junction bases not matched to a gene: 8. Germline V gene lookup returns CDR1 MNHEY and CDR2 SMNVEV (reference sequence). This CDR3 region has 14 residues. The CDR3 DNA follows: TGTGCCAGCAGTCTAGCCGGACTAGCGGGGGAACAGTTCTTC. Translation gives CASSLAGLAGEQFF.

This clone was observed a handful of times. In DNA, the CDR3 is TGTGCCAGCAGCTCGACAGGGCGCAACTATGGCTACACCTTC. This sequence encodes CASSSTGRNYGYTF. This chain joins TRBV5-6 and TRBJ1-2, with 7 bases lining up with TRBD1. CDR3 length equals 14 residues. Germline V CDR1 and CDR2: SGHDT, YYEEEE. With 3 bases clipped from V and 2 bases from J, the junction kept 4 bases outside the gene matches.

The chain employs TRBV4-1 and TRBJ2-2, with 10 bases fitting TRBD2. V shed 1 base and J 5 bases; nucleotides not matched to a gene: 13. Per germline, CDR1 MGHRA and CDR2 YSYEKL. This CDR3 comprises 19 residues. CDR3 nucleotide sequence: TGCGCCAGCAGCCAAGCGGCTACCCTAGCGGGAGCAGTAACCGGGGAGCTGTTTTTT. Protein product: CASSQAATLAGAVTGELFF.